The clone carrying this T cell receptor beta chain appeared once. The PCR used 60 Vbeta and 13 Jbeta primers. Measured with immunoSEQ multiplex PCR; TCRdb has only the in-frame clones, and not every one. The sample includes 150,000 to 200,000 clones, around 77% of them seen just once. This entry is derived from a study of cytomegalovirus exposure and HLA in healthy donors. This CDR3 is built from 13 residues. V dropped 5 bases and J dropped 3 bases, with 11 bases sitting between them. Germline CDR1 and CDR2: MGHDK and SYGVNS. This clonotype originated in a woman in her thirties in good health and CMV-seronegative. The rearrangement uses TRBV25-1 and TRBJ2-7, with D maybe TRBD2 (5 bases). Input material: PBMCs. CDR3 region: CASSSPGNYEQYF. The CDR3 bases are TGTGCCAGCAGTTCTCCGGGAAACTACGAGCAGTACTTC.